One T cell receptor (beta chain) is described in this entry. The sample is drawn from a study of blood T cell repertoires in COVID-19. As for the study in general: From the United States, Italy and Spain came samples of acute and convalescent COVID-19. In each case, the material was cDNA or gDNA derived from T cells, B-cell-depleted T cells, or PBMCs.

Original processing methods: Nucleated cell number was recorded as an estimate derived from reference gene primer amplification. Method: immunoSEQ multiplex PCR; TCRdb's copy keeps in-frame clones and lacks some. D and trimming come from the DNA, and the V and J calls and clone size come from that table. The data show roughly 68,000 clones, roughly nine tenths seen once. A Seattle source enrolled patients during active infection and followed them longitudinally. The V segment lost 1 base and the J segment 4 bases; nucleotides outside the gene matches: 8. The CDR3 covers 17 residues. Germline-derived CDR1 and CDR2 are SEHNR and FQNEAQ (reference sequence).

The chain joins TRBV7-9 to TRBJ2-3, with 10 bases matching TRBD2. The sequenced material came from peripheral blood. The clonotype originates from a woman in her fifties or sixties with COVID-19, enrolled during active disease. CDR3 sequence (DNA): TGTGCCAGCAGCTTAGATATTAGCGGGAGGCTAGCAGATACGCAGTATTTT. It yields the protein CASSLDISGRLADTQYF.